This T cell receptor (beta chain) was observed in a study of blood T cell repertoires in COVID-19. At the level of the study: Whether acute or convalescent, the COVID-19 samples came from the United States, Italy and Spain. The analysed material was cDNA or gDNA that came from T cells, B-cell-depleted T cells, or PBMCs.

As originally analysed: Reference gene primer amplification in the assay estimated nucleated cell counts. Libraries were prepared by immunoSEQ multiplex PCR; TCRdb keeps only in-frame clonotypes and omits some of them. The DNA gave D and trimming, while V, J and clone size come from that table. The data contain some 130,000 clones, about 72% of them singletons. The germline V gene has CDR1 SGHTA and CDR2 FQGNSA. The CDR3 is 12 residues long. Trimming cost V 3 bases and J 10 bases, with 7 bases left between them. This TCR derives from an older woman with acute or convalescent COVID-19. The chain carries TRBV7-2 and TRBJ1-6; D is ambiguous. Specimen: peripheral blood. The DNA for the CDR3 is TGTGCCAGCAGCTTCAATCCATCACCCCTCCACTTT. It is translated as CASSFNPSPLHF.